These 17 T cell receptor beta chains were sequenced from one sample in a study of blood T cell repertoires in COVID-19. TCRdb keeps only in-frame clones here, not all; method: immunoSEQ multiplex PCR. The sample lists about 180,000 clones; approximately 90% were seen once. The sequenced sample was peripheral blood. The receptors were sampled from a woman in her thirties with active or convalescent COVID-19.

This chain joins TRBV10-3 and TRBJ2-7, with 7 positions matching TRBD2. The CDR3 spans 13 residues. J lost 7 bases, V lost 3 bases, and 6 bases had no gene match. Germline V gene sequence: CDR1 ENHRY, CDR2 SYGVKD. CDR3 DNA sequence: TGTGCCATCAGTGAAGCCAGCGGGGATGAGCAGTACTTC. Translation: CAISEASGDEQYF.

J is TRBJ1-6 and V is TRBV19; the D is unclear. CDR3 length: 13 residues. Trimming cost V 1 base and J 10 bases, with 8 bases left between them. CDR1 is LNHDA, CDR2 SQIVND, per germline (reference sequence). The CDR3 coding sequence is TGTGCCAGTAGTATAGGGCCGGGATCACCCCTCCACTTT. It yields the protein CASSIGPGSPLHF.

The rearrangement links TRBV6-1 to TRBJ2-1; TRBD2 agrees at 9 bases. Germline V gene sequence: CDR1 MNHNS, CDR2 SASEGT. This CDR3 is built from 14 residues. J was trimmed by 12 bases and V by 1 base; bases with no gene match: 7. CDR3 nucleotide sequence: TGTGCCAGCAGTGAAGTCTCAGCGGGAGGTGGGCAGTTCTTC. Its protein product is CASSEVSAGGGQFF.

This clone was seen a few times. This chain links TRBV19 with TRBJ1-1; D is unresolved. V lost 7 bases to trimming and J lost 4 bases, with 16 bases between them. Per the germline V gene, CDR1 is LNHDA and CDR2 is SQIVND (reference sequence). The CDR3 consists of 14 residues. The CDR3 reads CASTTRLESTEAFF. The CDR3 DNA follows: TGTGCCAGTACTACCAGACTGGAGAGCACTGAAGCTTTCTTT. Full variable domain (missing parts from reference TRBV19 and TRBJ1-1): DGGITQSPKYLFRKEGQNVTLSCEQNLNHDAMYWYRQDPGQGLRLIYYSQIVNDFQKGDIAEGYSVSREKKESFPLTVTSAQKNPTAFYLCASTTRLESTEAFFGQGTRLTVV.

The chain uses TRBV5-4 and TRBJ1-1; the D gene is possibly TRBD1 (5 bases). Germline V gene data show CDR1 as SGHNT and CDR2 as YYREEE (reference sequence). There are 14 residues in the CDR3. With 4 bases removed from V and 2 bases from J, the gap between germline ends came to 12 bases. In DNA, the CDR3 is TGTGCCAGCAGCCCCGACAGCTTTAACACTGAAGCTTTCTTT. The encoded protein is CASSPDSFNTEAFF.

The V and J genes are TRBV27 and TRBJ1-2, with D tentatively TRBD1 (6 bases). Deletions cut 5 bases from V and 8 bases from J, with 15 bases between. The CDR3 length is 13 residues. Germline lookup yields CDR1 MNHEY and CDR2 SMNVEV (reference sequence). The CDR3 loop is CASSPDRLSGYTF. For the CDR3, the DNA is TGTGCCAGCAGTCCCGACAGGCTCTCGGGCTACACCTTC.

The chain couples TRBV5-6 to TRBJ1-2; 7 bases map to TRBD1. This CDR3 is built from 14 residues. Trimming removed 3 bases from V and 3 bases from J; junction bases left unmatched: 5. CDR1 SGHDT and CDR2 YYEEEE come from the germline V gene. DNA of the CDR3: TGTGCCAGCAGCTGGATGACAGGGCACTATGGCTACACCTTC. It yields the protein CASSWMTGHYGYTF.

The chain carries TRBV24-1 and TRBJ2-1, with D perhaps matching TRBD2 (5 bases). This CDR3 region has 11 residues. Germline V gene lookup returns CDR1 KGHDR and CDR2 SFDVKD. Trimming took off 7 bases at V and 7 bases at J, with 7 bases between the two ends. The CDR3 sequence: CATSIANEQFF. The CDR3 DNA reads TGTGCCACCAGCATAGCGAATGAGCAGTTCTTC.

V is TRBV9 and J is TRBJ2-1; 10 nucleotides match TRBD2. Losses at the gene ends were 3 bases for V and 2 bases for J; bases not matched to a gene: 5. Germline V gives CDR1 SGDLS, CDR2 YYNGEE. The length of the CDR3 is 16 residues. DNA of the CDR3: TGTGCCAGCAGCGGAAGCGGGGGGGCCCCCTACAATGAGCAGTTCTTC. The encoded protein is CASSGSGGAPYNEQFF.

DNA of the CDR3: TGTGCCAGCAGCCCGGGGGTCCTCTATGGCTACACCTTC. It is translated as CASSPGVLYGYTF. The V gene is TRBV11-2, the J gene TRBJ1-2, with D possibly TRBD1 on 5 matching bases. The CDR3 extends over 13 amino acids. Trimming removed 5 bases at V and 4 bases at J, with 11 bases between. CDR1 and CDR2 (germline): SGHAT, FQNNGV. Full variable domain (outside the CDR3, taken from reference TRBV11-2 and TRBJ1-2): EAGVAQSPRYKIIEKRQSVAFWCNPISGHATLYWYQQILGQGPKLLIQFQNNGVVDDSQLPKDRFSAERLKGVDSTLKIQPAKLEDSAVYLCASSPGVLYGYTFGSGTRLTVV.

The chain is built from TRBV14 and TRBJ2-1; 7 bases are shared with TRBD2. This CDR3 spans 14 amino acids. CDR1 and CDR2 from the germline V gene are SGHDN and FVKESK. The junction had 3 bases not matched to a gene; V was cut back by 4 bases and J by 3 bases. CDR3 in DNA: TGTGCCAGCAGCCTTGGGGGGGGCTACAATGAGCAGTTCTTC. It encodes CASSLGGGYNEQFF.

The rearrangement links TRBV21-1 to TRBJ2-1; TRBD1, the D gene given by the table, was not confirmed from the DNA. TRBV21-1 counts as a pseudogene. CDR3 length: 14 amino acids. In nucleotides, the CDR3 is TGTGCCAGCACGGAACAGGGGACTCTCAATGAGCAGTTCTTC. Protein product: CASTEQGTLNEQFF.

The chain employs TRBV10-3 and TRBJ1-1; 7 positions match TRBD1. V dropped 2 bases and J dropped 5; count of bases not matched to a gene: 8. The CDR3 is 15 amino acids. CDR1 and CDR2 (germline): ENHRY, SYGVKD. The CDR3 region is CAISEGGQGVTEAFF. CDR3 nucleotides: TGTGCCATCAGTGAGGGAGGGCAGGGGGTGACTGAAGCTTTCTTT.

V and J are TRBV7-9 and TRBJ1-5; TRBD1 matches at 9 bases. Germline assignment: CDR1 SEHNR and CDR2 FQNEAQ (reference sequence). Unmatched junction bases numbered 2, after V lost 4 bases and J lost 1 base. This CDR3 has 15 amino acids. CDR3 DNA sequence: TGTGCCAGCAGCTCAGGACAGGGGAGCAATCAGCCCCAGCATTTT. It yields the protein CASSSGQGSNQPQHF.

CDR3 coding DNA: TGTGCCAGCAGCTTAACCGGGACAGTCTCCTACAATGAGCAGTTCTTC. Translating gives CASSLTGTVSYNEQFF. This chain uses TRBV7-9 with TRBJ2-1, with TRBD1 matching 7 bases. The germline V gene encodes CDR1 SEHNR and CDR2 FQNEAQ (reference sequence). J lost 0 bases, V lost 2 bases, and 4 bases had no gene match. The CDR3 loop spans 16 amino acids.

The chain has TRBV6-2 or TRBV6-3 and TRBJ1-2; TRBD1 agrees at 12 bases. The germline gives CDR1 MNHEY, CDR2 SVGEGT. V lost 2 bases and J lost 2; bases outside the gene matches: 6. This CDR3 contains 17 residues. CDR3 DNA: TGTGCCAGCAGTTACGAGGCCGGGACAGGGGGCAACTATGGCTACACCTTC. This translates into CASSYEAGTGGNYGYTF.

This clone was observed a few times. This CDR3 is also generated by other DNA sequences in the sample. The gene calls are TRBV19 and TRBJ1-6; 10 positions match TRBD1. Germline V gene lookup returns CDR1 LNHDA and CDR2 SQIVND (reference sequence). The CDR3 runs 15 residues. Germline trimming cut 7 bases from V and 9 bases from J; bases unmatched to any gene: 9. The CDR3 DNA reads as TGTGCCAGTACCACCATGACAGGGGGCGCTTCACCCCTCCACTTT. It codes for CASTTMTGGASPLHF.